The 19 T cell receptor beta chains given below trace back to one sample, sequenced in a study of early T cells in non-severe SARS-CoV-2 infection. TCRdb reprocessed the 5' RACE reads via MiXCR and lists one record per CDR3 protein. The sample holds 65,000 to 80,000 distinct CDR3 sequences, approximately 10% seen once. The material sequenced was whole blood. The receptors were gathered from an adult who was a healthcare worker with PCR-confirmed SARS-CoV-2 infection or an uninfected control (not recorded which).

There are a few counts of this clonotype. The rearrangement uses TRBV4-1 and TRBJ1-2; D is uncertain. The CDR3 spans 16 residues. The V gene's germline CDR1 is MGHRA and CDR2 YSYEKL. V shed 0 bases and J shed 0 bases, with 11 bases lying between them. The CDR3 bases are TGCGCCAGCAGCCAAGAGGAGGCCCGCACTAACTATGGCTACACCTTC. This encodes CASSQEEARTNYGYTF.

Notes on this clonotype: With a much larger clone just one base away, this may be a read error. The V call is TRBV7-9, the J call TRBJ2-7, with TRBD2 matching over 11 bases. Losses at the gene ends were 7 bases for V and 3 bases for J; bases not matched to a gene: 11. CDR3 length: 16 residues. Germline values: CDR1 SEHNR, CDR2 FQNEAQ (reference sequence). The CDR3 reads CASNLSGTSGRYEQYF. The CDR3 DNA sequence: TGTGCCAGCAACTTGTCTGGGACTAGCGGCCGCTACGAGCAGTACTTC.

This clonotype was picked up a small number of times. This chain connects TRBV12-3 or TRBV12-4 to TRBJ1-6; tentative D call: TRBD1 (5 bases). This CDR3 has 18 residues. Between the trimmed V and J ends, which lost 3 bases and 5 bases, there was a span of 20 bases. The chain's CDR3 is CASSFRVWAHGNNSPLHF. In DNA, the CDR3 is TGTGCCAGCAGTTTCAGGGTTTGGGCCCACGGTAATAATTCACCCCTCCACTTT.

This clonotype has at least ten counts. At one end the junction does not follow the germline gene, possibly because of a read error. The chain recombines TRBV5-1 with TRBJ2-1; D might be TRBD1 (6 bases). CDR1 and CDR2 (germline): SGHRS, YFSETQ. The CDR3 is 15 residues long. The DNA for the CDR3 is TGTGCCAGCAGCTTAGACAGGAGCTCCTACAATGAGCAGTTCTTC. Translated: CASSLDRSSYNEQFF.

The CDR3 loop reads CASKGSQETQYF. DNA for the CDR3: TGTGCCAGCAAGGGCTCCCAGGAGACCCAGTACTTC. The chain uses TRBV6-2 or TRBV6-3 and TRBJ2-5; D not certain. Germline V gene lookup returns CDR1 MNHEY and CDR2 SVGEGT. Trimming pared 7 bases from V and 5 bases from J, leaving 11 bases between. This CDR3 contains 12 residues.

This clonotype was observed a handful of times. The chain has TRBV5-5 and TRBJ1-5; possibly TRBD1 for D (5 bases). The CDR3 consists of 16 residues. Germline CDR1 reads SGHKS; CDR2 reads YYEKEE (reference sequence). The ends were cut back, 1 base at V and 0 bases at J, with 11 bases in the middle. CDR3 in DNA: TGTGCCAGCAGCTTGTGGGGCGGCCTTAGCAATCAGCCCCAGCATTTT. It encodes CASSLWGGLSNQPQHF. Complete variable domain (other parts from reference TRBV5-5 and TRBJ1-5): DAGVTQSPTHLIKTRGQQVTLRCSPISGHKSVSWYQQVLGQGPQFIFQYYEKEERGRGNFPDRFSARQFPNYSSELNVNALLLGDSALYLCASSLWGGLSNQPQHFGDGTRLSIL.

This clonotype was detected many times. The chain links TRBV11-3 to TRBJ2-7, with D perhaps TRBD1 (7 bases). Germline V gene lookup returns CDR1 SGHNT and CDR2 YENEEA. This CDR3 is 15 amino acids long. The germline V and J ends were trimmed by 1 base and 7 bases, with 17 bases remaining between them. CDR3 in amino acids: CASSLAGTDAGEQYF. In nucleotides, the CDR3 is TGTGCCAGCAGCTTAGCTGGGACAGATGCGGGGGAGCAGTACTTC.

The rearrangement joins TRBV6-1 to TRBJ2-5; D uncertain. The ends were cut back, 7 bases at V and 5 bases at J, with 14 bases in the middle. The CDR3 length is 13 residues. Germline CDR1 MNHNS, CDR2 SASEGT. The CDR3 loop reads CASTEDLQETQYF. The CDR3 coding sequence is TGTGCCAGCACCGAAGATCTCCAGGAGACCCAGTACTTC.

The chain carries TRBV9 and TRBJ2-7; D is possibly TRBD2 (5 bases). V was shortened by 4 bases and J by 3 bases, with 8 bases between the two germline ends. Germline V gene sequence: CDR1 SGDLS, CDR2 YYNGEE. The CDR3 sequence is 12 residues long. The CDR3 reads CASSSDFYEQYF. CDR3 nucleotides: TGTGCCAGCAGCTCGGACTTCTACGAGCAGTACTTC.

Ten or more counts support this clonotype. The rearrangement uses TRBV29-1 and TRBJ2-1; TRBD2 aligns across 12 bases. This CDR3 region has 14 residues. V lost 7 bases and J lost 10; bases outside the gene matches: 11. Germline assignment: CDR1 SQVTM and CDR2 ANQGSEA. Here the CDR3 reads CSAPRPGLAGEQFF. The CDR3 DNA reads TGCAGCGCCCCTCGTCCGGGACTAGCGGGCGAGCAGTTCTTC.

The table lists this clonotype with many counts. The chain is built from TRBV12-3 or TRBV12-4 and TRBJ1-1; TRBD1 aligns across 8 bases. Trimming removed 3 bases from V and 1 base from J; junction bases left unmatched: 10. The CDR3 totals 17 residues. The CDR3: CASSFPPRQGRNTEAFF. DNA of the CDR3: TGTGCCAGCAGTTTTCCCCCCCGACAGGGGAGGAACACTGAAGCTTTCTTT.

The rearrangement uses TRBV5-4 and TRBJ1-4, with D unresolved. The germline V gene has CDR1 SGHNT and CDR2 YYREEE (reference sequence). This CDR3 region has 15 residues. Trimming shortened V by 4 bases and J by 0 bases, and 10 bases separated the two germline ends. The chain's CDR3 is CASSPDGATNEKLFF. The CDR3 nucleotides are TGTGCCAGCAGCCCAGACGGGGCAACTAATGAAAAACTGTTTTTT.

This clonotype was found a few times. The junction differs from germline at one of its ends, possibly a read error. This chain connects TRBV6-2 or TRBV6-3 to TRBJ2-1, with D uncertain. The CDR3 runs to 14 residues. Germline lookup yields CDR1 MNHEY and CDR2 SVGEGT. CDR3: CASSYLSGSWEQFF. The CDR3 DNA reads TGTGCCAGCAGCTACTTGTCAGGCTCCTGGGAGCAGTTCTTC.

Only a few counts were recorded for this clonotype. The chain is built from TRBV5-1 and TRBJ1-1, with TRBD1 matching over 8 bases. The CDR3 is made up of 14 amino acids. Germline V CDR1 and CDR2: SGHRS, YFSETQ. Trimming at V came to 4 bases and at J to 0 bases, leaving 2 bases not matched to a gene. This CDR3 reads CASSRTGMNTEAFF. The CDR3 DNA follows: TGCGCCAGCAGCCGGACAGGGATGAACACTGAAGCTTTCTTT.

The chain carries TRBV6-2 or TRBV6-3 and TRBJ1-1; weak D call: TRBD1 (5 bases). The V end lost 6 bases, the J end lost 0 bases, and 17 bases lay between the germline ends. The germline V gene encodes CDR1 MNHEY and CDR2 SVGEGT. CDR3 length equals 16 residues. The CDR3 spells CASSRDRLRMNTEAFF. CDR3 DNA sequence: TGTGCCAGCAGCCGCGACAGACTTCGGATGAACACTGAAGCTTTCTTT.

The table lists this clonotype with many counts. This chain uses TRBV7-9 with TRBJ1-6, with unresolved D. CDR1 is SEHNR and CDR2 is FQNEAQ in the germline V gene (reference sequence). V lost 5 bases, J lost 0 bases, and 11 bases lay in between. This CDR3 comprises 16 residues. CDR3 in amino acids: CASSPTGSSYNSPLHF. In DNA form, the CDR3 reads TGTGCCAGCAGCCCCACGGGGAGCTCCTATAATTCACCCCTCCACTTT.

This clonotype has more than one count but fewer than ten. V is TRBV12-3 or TRBV12-4 and J is TRBJ2-2; 8 positions match TRBD1. V shed 5 bases, J shed 7 bases, and the junction held 6 bases outside the gene matches. The CDR3 length is 14 residues. CDR3 nucleotide sequence: TGTGCCAGCAGTCGGACAGGGTTCGGCGGGGAGCTGTTTTTT. Translation gives CASSRTGFGGELFF.

This clonotype came up many times. This sequence joins TRBV7-2 and TRBJ2-5; tentative D call: TRBD1 (5 bases). CDR1 SGHTA and CDR2 FQGNSA come from the germline V gene. V was pared by 0 bases and J by 6 bases, with 8 bases between. The CDR3 extends over 13 amino acids. This CDR3 reads CASSLAREQTQYF. The CDR3 nucleotides are TGTGCCAGCAGCTTAGCCAGGGAACAGACCCAGTACTTC.

This clonotype was counted between two and nine times. The J gene is TRBJ2-1, the V gene TRBV30, with 14 bases aligning to TRBD2. Germline lookup yields CDR1 GTSNPN and CDR2 SVGIG (reference sequence). With 3 bases clipped from V and 5 bases from J, the junction kept 3 bases outside the gene matches. This CDR3 spans 15 amino acids. The DNA for the CDR3 is TGTGCCTGGAGCCGGACTAGCGGGGGGAACAATGAGCAGTTCTTC. It encodes CAWSRTSGGNNEQFF.